This T cell receptor beta chain was found in a study of TIL therapy for anti-PD-1-resistant metastatic lung cancer. On the study more broadly: Progressing patients received lymphodepletion, expanded TIL infusion and IL-2. Most patients had lung adenocarcinoma. Points from the study as a whole: The baseline peripheral repertoire was partially replaced by infused TIL clonotypes that later decayed.

Time point in this sample: pre-treatment sample, taken before nivolumab and TIL therapy. The V gene lost 5 bases and the J gene lost 1 base, with 11 bases spanning the gap. The germline gives CDR1 SEHNR, CDR2 FQNEAQ (reference sequence). The CDR3 spans 14 residues. The immunoSEQ assay was v3. The data were produced by immunoSEQ multiplex PCR, yet TCRdb's version contains in-frame clones alone and is incomplete. Here the sample spans tens of thousands of clones, 70% to 85% being singletons. This clone has at least ten counts. Its matching antigen is unknown. The receptor's source is a man aged 65 to 79 with non-small cell lung cancer. The sequenced sample was blood, obtained at baseline. The chain couples TRBV7-9 to TRBJ1-1, with D possibly TRBD1 on 6 matching bases. CDR3 bases: TGTGCCAGCAGCAGCCGGGACACGAACACTGAAGCTTTCTTT. Translated: CASSSRDTNTEAFF.